This passage covers 12 T cell receptor beta chains from one sample sequenced in a study of blood T cell repertoires in COVID-19. TCRdb's table, derived via immunoSEQ multiplex PCR, lists solely in-frame clones and lacks some. The repertoire holds about 200,000 clones, 84% seen once, with under 15% in the top ten. The sequencing input was peripheral blood. The receptors derive from a human donor in a cohort sampled during active COVID-19.

The J gene is TRBJ2-7, the V gene TRBV28; possibly TRBD1 for D (5 bases). V lost 3 bases and J 6 bases, leaving 9 bases between the germline ends. Germline V gene data show CDR1 as MDHEN and CDR2 as SYDVKM. CDR3 size: 12 residues. Written as DNA, the CDR3 is TGTGCCAGCAGTTTCAGGGTACGCGAGCAGTACTTC. Residues: CASSFRVREQYF. The complete variable domain, with remaining parts taken from reference TRBV28 and TRBJ2-7, reads DVKVTQSSRYLVKRTGEKVFLECVQDMDHENMFWYRQDPGLGLRLIYFSYDVKMKEKGDIPEGYSVSREKKERFSLILESASTNQTSMYLCASSFRVREQYFGPGTRLTVT.

The chain has TRBV28 and TRBJ2-1; no definite D call. The V end was cut by 3 bases, the J end by 0 bases, with 12 bases between. Germline V lookup: CDR1 MDHEN, CDR2 SYDVKM. The CDR3 consists of 16 residues. Here the CDR3 DNA reads TGTGCCAGCAGTTTCCCGGGTAGAAGCTCCTACAATGAGCAGTTCTTC. Amino acids: CASSFPGRSSYNEQFF. The entire variable domain, with the rest obtained from reference TRBV28 and TRBJ2-1, is as follows: DVKVTQSSRYLVKRTGEKVFLECVQDMDHENMFWYRQDPGLGLRLIYFSYDVKMKEKGDIPEGYSVSREKKERFSLILESASTNQTSMYLCASSFPGRSSYNEQFFGPGTRLTVL.

This chain joins TRBV10-3 and TRBJ1-6, with 9 bases fitting TRBD1. The V segment lost 6 bases and the J segment 8 bases; nucleotides outside the gene matches: 2. The CDR3 totals 13 residues. In germline, CDR1 is ENHRY, CDR2 SYGVKD. CDR3: CAISRDRDSPLHF. For the CDR3, the DNA is TGTGCCATCAGCCGGGACAGGGATTCACCCCTCCACTTT.

The rearrangement joins TRBV6-5 to TRBJ2-3; 7 bases are a match to TRBD1. Germline CDR1 is MNHEY and CDR2 is SVGAGI. This CDR3 is built from 15 residues. J gave up 4 bases and V 2 bases, and 6 bases lay outside the gene matches. The CDR3: CASSYVGGRSDTQYF. The CDR3 DNA reads as TGTGCCAGCAGTTACGTAGGGGGCAGGTCAGATACGCAGTATTTT.

The chain has TRBV5-1 and TRBJ2-5, with 13 bases matching TRBD2. J lost 2 bases, V lost 4 bases, and 5 bases had no gene match. There are 16 residues in the CDR3. Germline V CDR1 and CDR2: SGHRS, YFSETQ. CDR3 region: CASSTSLAGGQETQYF. The DNA of the CDR3 is TGCGCCAGCAGCACCTCACTAGCGGGGGGGCAAGAGACCCAGTACTTC.

The chain links TRBV7-2 to TRBJ2-3; 11 bases are a match to TRBD2. Trimming removed 9 bases from V and 3 bases from J; junction bases left unmatched: 5. CDR1 and CDR2 (germline): SGHTA, FQGNSA. CDR3 length: 14 residues. CDR3 DNA sequence: TGTGCCAGTACACTAGCGGGAGCGACAGATACGCAGTATTTT. It is translated as CASTLAGATDTQYF.

This chain links TRBV7-9 with TRBJ2-3; 14 bases align to TRBD2. This CDR3 is built from 16 residues. The J segment lost 7 bases and the V segment lost 1 base, leaving 4 bases of the junction unmatched. The germline V gene encodes CDR1 SEHNR and CDR2 FQNEAQ (reference sequence). The CDR3 loop is CASSLGTSGRINTQYF. The CDR3 DNA reads TGTGCCAGCAGCTTAGGGACTAGCGGGAGGATCAATACGCAGTATTTT.

The V call is TRBV7-9, the J call TRBJ2-7; the match to TRBD1 covers 7 bases. CDR3 length: 16 amino acids. V dropped 0 bases and J dropped 5; count of bases not matched to a gene: 10. Germline CDR1 reads SEHNR; CDR2 reads FQNEAQ (reference sequence). The CDR3: CASSLAQPGGLNEQYF. CDR3 sequence (DNA): TGTGCCAGCAGCTTAGCGCAACCAGGGGGTCTGAACGAGCAGTACTTC.

The chain joins TRBV5-5 to TRBJ1-1; 9 positions agree with TRBD1. The CDR3 has 15 amino acids. Germline values: CDR1 SGHKS, CDR2 YYEKEE (reference sequence). Unmatched junction bases numbered 11, after V lost 6 bases and J lost 5 bases. CDR3 loop: CASTFSGQGGTEAFF. In nucleotides, the CDR3 is TGTGCCAGCACCTTTTCGGGACAGGGAGGTACTGAAGCTTTCTTT.

The V and J genes are TRBV14 and TRBJ2-2; 8 bases map to TRBD1. Trimming removed 1 base from V and 8 bases from J; junction bases left unmatched: 3. Germline V gene lookup returns CDR1 SGHDN and CDR2 FVKESK. There are 14 residues in the CDR3. CDR3 DNA: TGTGCCAGCAGCCAAGCAGGGGGCTTAGGGGAGCTGTTTTTT. The encoded protein is CASSQAGGLGELFF.

The chain carries TRBV5-1 and TRBJ2-5; TRBD1 aligns across 8 bases. This CDR3 contains 15 residues. J gave up 2 bases and V 4 bases, and 7 bases lay outside the gene matches. Germline V gene data show CDR1 as SGHRS and CDR2 as YFSETQ. As DNA, the CDR3 is TGCGCCAGCAGCCAGAGACAGGGGTCACAAGAGACCCAGTACTTC. Translating gives CASSQRQGSQETQYF.

The genes are TRBV28 and TRBJ2-3; 9 positions match TRBD2. CDR1 and CDR2 from the germline V gene are MDHEN and SYDVKM. This CDR3 has 16 amino acids. With 5 bases clipped from V and 0 bases from J, the junction kept 6 bases outside the gene matches. In nucleotides, the CDR3 is TGTGCCAGCAGTCCCGGGACTAGCCTAAGCACAGATACGCAGTATTTT. Translating it yields CASSPGTSLSTDTQYF.